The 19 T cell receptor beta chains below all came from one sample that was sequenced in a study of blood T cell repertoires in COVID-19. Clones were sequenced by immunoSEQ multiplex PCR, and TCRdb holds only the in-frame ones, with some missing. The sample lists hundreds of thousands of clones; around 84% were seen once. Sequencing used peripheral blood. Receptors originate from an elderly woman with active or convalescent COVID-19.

The CDR3 nucleotides are TGTGCCAGTAGCCAACAGCAAGCCTCCTACGAGCAGTACTTC. Amino acid sequence: CASSQQQASYEQYF. The chain recombines TRBV19 with TRBJ2-7, with D uncertain. V was clipped by 6 bases and J by 0 bases, with 12 bases between them. Germline assignment: CDR1 LNHDA and CDR2 SQIVND (reference sequence). The CDR3 is 14 amino acids.

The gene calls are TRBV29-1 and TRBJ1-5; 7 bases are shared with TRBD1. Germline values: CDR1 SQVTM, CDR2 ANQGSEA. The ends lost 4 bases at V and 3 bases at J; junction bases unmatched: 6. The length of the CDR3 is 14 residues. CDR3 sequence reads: CSVAGTDPNQPQHF. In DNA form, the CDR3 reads TGCAGCGTTGCAGGGACAGACCCCAATCAGCCCCAGCATTTT.

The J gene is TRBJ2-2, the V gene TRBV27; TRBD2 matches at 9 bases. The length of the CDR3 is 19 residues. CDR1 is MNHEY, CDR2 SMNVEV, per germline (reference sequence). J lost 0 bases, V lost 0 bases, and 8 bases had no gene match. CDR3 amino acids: CASSLSGLARVSNTGELFF. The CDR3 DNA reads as TGTGCCAGCAGTTTATCGGGACTAGCTAGGGTCTCGAACACCGGGGAGCTGTTTTTT.

This CDR3 reads CASSPRRMTGGEEKLFF. CDR3 nucleotide sequence: TGCGCCAGCAGCCCGCGGCGTATGACAGGGGGGGAGGAAAAACTGTTTTTT. The chain combines TRBV5-1 with TRBJ1-4, with TRBD1 identical over 9 bases. The V gene end was trimmed by 4 bases and the J gene end by 8 bases; junction bases not matched to a gene: 15. CDR1 is SGHRS and CDR2 is YFSETQ in the germline V gene. The CDR3 spans 17 residues.

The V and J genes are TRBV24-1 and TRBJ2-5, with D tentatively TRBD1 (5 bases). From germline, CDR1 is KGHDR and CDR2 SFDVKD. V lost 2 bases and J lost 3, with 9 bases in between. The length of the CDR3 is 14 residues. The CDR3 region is CATSDSLGEETQYF. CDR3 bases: TGTGCCACCAGTGATTCGCTAGGGGAAGAGACCCAGTACTTC.

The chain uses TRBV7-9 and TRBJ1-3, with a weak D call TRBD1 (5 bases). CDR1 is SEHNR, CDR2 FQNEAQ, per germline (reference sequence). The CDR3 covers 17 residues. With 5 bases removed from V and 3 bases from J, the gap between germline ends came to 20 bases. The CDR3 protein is CASSRSGLPSYGNTIYF. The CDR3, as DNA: TGTGCCAGCAGCCGATCAGGGCTCCCATCTTATGGAAACACCATATATTTT.

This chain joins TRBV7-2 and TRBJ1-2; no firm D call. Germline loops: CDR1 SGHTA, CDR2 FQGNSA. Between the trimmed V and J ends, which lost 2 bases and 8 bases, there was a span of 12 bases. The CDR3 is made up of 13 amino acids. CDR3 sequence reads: CASSLLYRGGYTF. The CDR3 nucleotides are TGTGCCAGCAGCTTACTTTACAGAGGGGGCTACACCTTC.

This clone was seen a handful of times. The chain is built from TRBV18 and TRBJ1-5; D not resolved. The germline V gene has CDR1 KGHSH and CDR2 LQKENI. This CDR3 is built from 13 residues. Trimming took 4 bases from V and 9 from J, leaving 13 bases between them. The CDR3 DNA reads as TGTGCCAGCTCACAAGCCCGGGAAGGGCCCCAGCATTTT. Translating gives CASSQAREGPQHF.

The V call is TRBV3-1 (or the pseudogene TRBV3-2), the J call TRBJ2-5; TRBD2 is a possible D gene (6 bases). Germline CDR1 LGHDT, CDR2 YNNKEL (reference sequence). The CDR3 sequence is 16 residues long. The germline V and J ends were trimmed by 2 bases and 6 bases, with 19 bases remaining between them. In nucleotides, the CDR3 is TGTGCCAGCAGCCAATCGGGGACTGGTGCAGTCCAGACCCAGTACTTC. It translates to CASSQSGTGAVQTQYF.

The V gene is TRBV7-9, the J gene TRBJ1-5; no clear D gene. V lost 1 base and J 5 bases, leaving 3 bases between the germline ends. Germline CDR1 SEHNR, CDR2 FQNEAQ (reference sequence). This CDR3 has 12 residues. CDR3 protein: CASSLVDQPQHF. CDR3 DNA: TGTGCCAGCAGCTTAGTAGATCAGCCCCAGCATTTT.

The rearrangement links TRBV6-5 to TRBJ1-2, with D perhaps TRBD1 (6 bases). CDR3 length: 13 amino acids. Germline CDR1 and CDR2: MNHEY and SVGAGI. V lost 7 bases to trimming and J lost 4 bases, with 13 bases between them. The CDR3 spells CASKPGALYGYTF. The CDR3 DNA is TGTGCCAGCAAACCAGGGGCCCTCTATGGCTACACCTTC.

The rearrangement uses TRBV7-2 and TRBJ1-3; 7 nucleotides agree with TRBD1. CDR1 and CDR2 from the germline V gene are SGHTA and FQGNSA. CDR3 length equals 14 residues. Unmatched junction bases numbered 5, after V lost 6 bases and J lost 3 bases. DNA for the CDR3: TGTGCCAGCAGACCAGGGGGAATTGGAAACACCATATATTTT. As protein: CASRPGGIGNTIYF.

CDR3 residues: CASSPPSGGAGTGELFF. In nucleotides, the CDR3 is TGTGCCAGCTCACCACCTTCCGGAGGGGCGGGCACCGGGGAGCTGTTTTTT. V and J are TRBV18 and TRBJ2-2, with a possible D match to TRBD2 (6 bases). Germline-derived CDR1 and CDR2 are KGHSH and LQKENI. The CDR3 length is 17 residues. V lost 0 bases, J lost 4 bases, and 15 bases lay in between. The full variable domain, in which reference TRBV18 and TRBJ2-2 provide the parts outside the CDR3, is NAGVMQNPRHLVRRRGQEARLRCSPMKGHSHVYWYRQLPEEGLKFMVYLQKENIIDESGMPKERFSAEFPKEGPSILRIQQVVRGDSAAYFCASSPPSGGAGTGELFFGEGSRLTVL.

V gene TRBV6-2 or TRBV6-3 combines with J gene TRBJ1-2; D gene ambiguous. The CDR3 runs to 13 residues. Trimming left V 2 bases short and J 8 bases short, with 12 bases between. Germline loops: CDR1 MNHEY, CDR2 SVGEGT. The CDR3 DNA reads TGTGCCAGCAGTTACCCTGTCCCGGGGGGCTACACCTTC. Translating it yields CASSYPVPGGYTF.

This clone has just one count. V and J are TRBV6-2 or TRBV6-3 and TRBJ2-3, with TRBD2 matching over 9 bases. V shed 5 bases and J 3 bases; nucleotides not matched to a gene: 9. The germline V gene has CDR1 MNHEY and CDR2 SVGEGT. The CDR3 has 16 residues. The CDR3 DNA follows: TGTGCCAGCAGTCGTACCGGGACTAGCACGACAGATACGCAGTATTTT. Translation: CASSRTGTSTTDTQYF.

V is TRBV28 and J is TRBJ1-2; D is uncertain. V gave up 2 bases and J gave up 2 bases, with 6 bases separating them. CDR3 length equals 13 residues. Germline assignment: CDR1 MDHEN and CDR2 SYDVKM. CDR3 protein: CASSLDGNYGYTF. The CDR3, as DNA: TGTGCCAGCAGTTTAGATGGCAACTATGGCTACACCTTC.

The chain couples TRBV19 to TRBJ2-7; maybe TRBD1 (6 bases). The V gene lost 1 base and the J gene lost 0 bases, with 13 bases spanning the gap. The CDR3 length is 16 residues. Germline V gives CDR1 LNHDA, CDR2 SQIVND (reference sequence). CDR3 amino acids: CASSIVATGNSYEQYF. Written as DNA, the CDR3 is TGTGCCAGTAGTATAGTGGCGACAGGTAACTCCTACGAGCAGTACTTC.

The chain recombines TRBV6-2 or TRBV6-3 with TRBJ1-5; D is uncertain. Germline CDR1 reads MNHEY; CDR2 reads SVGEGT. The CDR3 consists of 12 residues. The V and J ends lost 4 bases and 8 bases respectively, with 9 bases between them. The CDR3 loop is CASSLRLKPQHF. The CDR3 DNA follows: TGTGCCAGCAGTTTACGACTAAAGCCCCAGCATTTT.

In DNA form, the CDR3 reads TGCAGCGTTGGACAGGGGGGCCCTGGCTACACCTTC. Its translation: CSVGQGGPGYTF. This chain uses TRBV29-1 with TRBJ1-2; 9 nucleotides line up with TRBD1. The ends lost 4 bases at V and 7 bases at J; junction bases unmatched: 4. The CDR3 has 12 amino acids. Germline V gives CDR1 SQVTM, CDR2 ANQGSEA.